These T cell receptor beta chains were read from a single sample in a study of cytomegalovirus exposure and HLA in healthy donors. TCRdb keeps only in-frame clones here, not all; method: immunoSEQ multiplex PCR. Here the sample spans approximately 240,000 clones, around 80% being singletons. What was sequenced was PBMCs. The receptors here all came from a woman aged 55-69 years in good health and CMV-seropositive. Both conserved end residues are part of each CDR3. Fields, in order: V gene, clone size, J gene, D gene, CDR3 protein, CDR3 DNA. The D gene is left open where the match is weak. Clone size is given for some rows only: seen once, a few or many times, or a class if the clone is expanded.

TRBV4-1	NA	TRBJ2-1	TRBD2	CASSQDLSGRDYEQFF	TGCGCCAGCAGCCAGGACCTTAGCGGGAGGGACTATGAGCAGTTCTTC
TRBV4-3	NA	TRBJ2-1	NA	CASSRGISYNEQFF	TGCGCCAGCAGCAGGGGGATCTCCTACAATGAGCAGTTCTTC
TRBV10-3	NA	TRBJ1-5	TRBD1	CAISGGLHSNQPQHF	TGTGCCATCTCAGGGGGCTTACATAGCAATCAGCCCCAGCATTTT
TRBV5-1	NA	TRBJ2-1	TRBD2	CASSFGLAGGLSNEQFF	TGCGCCAGCAGCTTTGGACTAGCGGGAGGCCTCTCCAATGAGCAGTTCTTC
TRBV6-1	NA	TRBJ1-5	NA	CASSEEDSLATGQPQHF	TGTGCCAGCAGTGAAGAAGATTCCCTGGCGACGGGTCAGCCCCAGCATTTT
TRBV10-2	NA	TRBJ1-5	NA	CASSGNPSNQPQHF	TGCGCCAGCTCAGGGAATCCCAGCAATCAGCCCCAGCATTTT
TRBV6-5	NA	TRBJ1-2	TRBD1	CASSSGTGPYGYTF	TGTGCCAGCAGTTCCGGGACAGGGCCCTATGGCTACACCTTC
TRBV5-1	NA	TRBJ2-7	NA	CASSTGSSRDYEQYF	TGCGCCAGCAGCACGGGTAGTTCCAGAGATTACGAGCAGTACTTC
TRBV5-1	NA	TRBJ2-2	NA	CASSLGLTGELFF	TGCGCCAGCAGCTTGGGACTCACCGGGGAGCTGTTTTTT
TRBV7-3	NA	TRBJ2-6	NA	CASSLKGSGANVLTF	TGTGCCAGCAGCTTAAAGGGGTCTGGGGCCAACGTCCTGACTTTC
TRBV11-1	NA	TRBJ2-7	NA	CASSLSDQTGYEQYF	TGTGCCAGCAGCTTATCGGACCAGACGGGATACGAGCAGTACTTC
TRBV10-3	once	TRBJ2-3	NA	CAISENYGGNGADTQYF	TGTGCCATCAGTGAGAACTACGGGGGAAACGGGGCAGATACGCAGTATTTT
TRBV7-2	NA	TRBJ1-5	TRBD1	CASSQGQGDRSNQPQHF	TGTGCCAGCAGCCAAGGACAGGGAGACAGAAGTAATCAGCCCCAGCATTTT
TRBV7-9	few	TRBJ1-1	NA	CASSLIGGNTEAFF	TGTGCCAGCAGCCTCATAGGAGGGAACACTGAAGCTTTCTTT
TRBV11-3	NA	TRBJ1-6	NA	CASSSYRVSSYNSPLHF	TGTGCCAGCAGCTCATACAGGGTTAGCTCCTATAATTCACCCCTCCACTTT
TRBV10-3	NA	TRBJ2-1	TRBD1	CAVGQGFEQFF	TGTGCCGTGGGACAGGGATTTGAGCAGTTCTTC
TRBV20-1	NA	TRBJ2-3	NA	CSAKLTDTQYF	TGCAGTGCTAAACTCACAGATACGCAGTATTTT
TRBV5-1	NA	TRBJ2-2	NA	CASSLVAVTNTGELFF	TGCGCCAGCAGCTTGGTGGCAGTCACGAACACCGGGGAGCTGTTTTTT
TRBV19	NA	TRBJ1-1	TRBD1	CASSKLGQGGRRNTEAFF	TGTGCCAGTAGTAAACTCGGACAGGGAGGTCGCAGGAACACTGAAGCTTTCTTT
TRBV4-1	NA	TRBJ2-1	TRBD2	CASSQEPSGPYNEQFF	TGCGCCAGCAGCCAAGAACCTAGCGGACCCTACAATGAGCAGTTCTTC
TRBV5-4	NA	TRBJ2-3	NA	CATTSSIDTQYF	TGTGCCACCACGAGTTCAATAGATACGCAGTATTTT
TRBV2	NA	TRBJ2-7	TRBD1	CASSTDRGSDEQYF	TGTGCCAGCAGTACCGACAGGGGATCAGACGAGCAGTACTTC
TRBV7-3	NA	TRBJ2-1	NA	CASSSEDGSRGNEQFF	TGTGCCAGCAGCTCTGAGGACGGATCCAGGGGAAATGAGCAGTTCTTC
TRBV2	NA	TRBJ2-3	NA	CASSALGAAPPRDTQYF	TGTGCCAGCAGTGCCCTGGGGGCGGCTCCTCCGCGAGATACGCAGTATTTT
TRBV4-2	NA	TRBJ1-2	NA	CASSQEAVLSRGYGYTF	TGTGCCAGCAGCCAAGAAGCGGTCTTAAGCAGGGGCTATGGCTACACCTTC
TRBV9	NA	TRBJ2-4	TRBD2	CASSVGLAENIQYF	TGTGCCAGCAGCGTAGGACTAGCGGAAAACATTCAGTACTTC
TRBV7-7	few	TRBJ2-3	TRBD2	CASSLGTSGTGDTQYF	TGTGCCAGCAGCTTAGGGACTAGCGGGACGGGAGATACGCAGTATTTT
TRBV29-1	NA	TRBJ1-4	TRBD1	CSVALDRLNEKLFF	TGCAGCGTTGCACTGGACAGGCTTAATGAAAAACTGTTTTTT
TRBV4-1	few	TRBJ2-7	TRBD2	CASSQGAGGVYEQYF	TGCGCCAGCAGCCAGGGAGCGGGAGGTGTGTACGAGCAGTACTTC
TRBV10-3	NA	TRBJ1-3	NA	CAISEGLSSGNTIYF	TGTGCCATCAGTGAGGGACTGAGCTCTGGAAACACCATATATTTT
TRBV18	NA	TRBJ2-7	NA	CASSPNPGQAYEQYF	TGTGCCAGCTCACCCAACCCGGGACAAGCCTACGAGCAGTACTTC
TRBV6-5	NA	TRBJ1-2	TRBD1	CASSYSGTGMGGYTF	TGTGCCAGCAGTTACTCGGGGACAGGGATGGGGGGCTACACCTTC
TRBV5-1	once	TRBJ1-1	NA	CASSFFQGLNTEAFF	TGCGCCAGCAGCTTTTTTCAGGGCCTGAACACTGAAGCTTTCTTT
TRBV7-9	NA	TRBJ2-3	TRBD2	CASGTSYGDTQYF	TGTGCCAGCGGGACTAGCTATGGAGATACGCAGTATTTT
TRBV10-2	NA	TRBJ1-1	NA	CASREEGNTEAFF	TGCGCCAGCAGGGAGGAGGGGAACACTGAAGCTTTCTTT
TRBV6-5	few	TRBJ1-2	NA	CASSYSGRGGYTF	TGTGCCAGCAGTTACTCCGGGCGGGGTGGCTACACCTTC
TRBV11-2	NA	TRBJ2-7	NA	CASSPTWEYEQYF	TGTGCCAGCAGCCCTACATGGGAGTACGAGCAGTACTTC
TRBV30	NA	TRBJ1-1	NA	CAWNREGATEAFF	TGTGCCTGGAACAGGGAAGGGGCCACTGAAGCTTTCTTT
TRBV4-1	NA	TRBJ2-1	TRBD1	CASSQLQTGRNEQFF	TGCGCCAGCAGCCAGCTTCAGACAGGGCGCAATGAGCAGTTCTTC
TRBV11-2	NA	TRBJ2-2	TRBD1	CASTERDRVAGELFF	TGTGCCAGCACCGAGCGGGACAGGGTAGCCGGGGAGCTGTTTTTT
TRBV19	NA	TRBJ1-1	NA	CASSPQGAGAEAFF	TGTGCCAGTAGTCCCCAAGGGGCAGGGGCTGAAGCTTTCTTT
TRBV6-5	NA	TRBJ2-2	TRBD1	CASSNTGTGTGELFF	TGTGCCAGCAGTAATACCGGGACAGGGACCGGGGAGCTGTTTTTT
TRBV19	NA	TRBJ2-7	NA	CASSPQTRLYEQYF	TGTGCCAGTAGTCCCCAGACTAGACTCTACGAGCAGTACTTC
TRBV5-4	NA	TRBJ2-3	TRBD2	CASSSRLAGLTDTQYF	TGTGCCAGCAGCTCAAGACTAGCGGGATTAACAGATACGCAGTATTTT
TRBV6-5	NA	TRBJ2-5	NA	CASSYNGGPLKETQYF	TGTGCCAGCAGTTACAACGGGGGGCCGTTGAAGGAGACCCAGTACTTC
TRBV4-2	few	TRBJ2-5	NA	CASSRATEQETQYF	TGTGCCAGCAGCCGAGCGACCGAGCAGGAGACCCAGTACTTC
TRBV10-3	few	TRBJ2-3	NA	CAISEGHGLMGTDTQYF	TGTGCCATCAGTGAAGGTCACGGGTTGATGGGCACAGATACGCAGTATTTT
TRBV30	NA	TRBJ2-2	TRBD2	CAWSVFGGAGTGELFF	TGTGCCTGGAGTGTATTCGGGGGGGCGGGGACCGGGGAGCTGTTTTTT
TRBV11-2	NA	TRBJ2-7	TRBD2	CASSLGYGGSDDEQYF	TGTGCCAGCAGCTTAGGATACGGCGGGAGTGACGACGAGCAGTACTTC
TRBV27	NA	TRBJ2-7	NA	CASSLGGTAFYEQYF	TGTGCCAGCAGTCTCGGCGGGACCGCCTTCTACGAGCAGTACTTC
TRBV7-9	NA	TRBJ2-1	NA	CASSSFGQTSSYNEQFF	TGTGCCAGCAGCTCTTTTGGGCAGACGAGCTCCTACAATGAGCAGTTCTTC
TRBV18	NA	TRBJ2-5	NA	CASSQKLLDYQETQYF	TGTGCCAGCTCACAGAAGCTACTAGATTACCAAGAGACCCAGTACTTC
TRBV7-9	few	TRBJ1-6	TRBD1	CATFRPGTENSPLHF	TGTGCCACCTTCCGACCCGGGACAGAGAATTCACCCCTCCACTTT
TRBV7-2	NA	TRBJ2-7	TRBD1	CASRRPGQGYEQYF	TGTGCCAGCAGACGCCCGGGACAGGGCTACGAGCAGTACTTC
TRBV10-2	NA	TRBJ2-7	NA	CASSESTASTGEQYF	TGCGCCAGCAGTGAGTCGACAGCCTCCACCGGCGAGCAGTACTTC